This paragraph reports one T cell receptor (beta chain). Its antigen is currently unknown. This entry is derived from a study of T cells in localized non-small cell lung cancer. Study-wide points: Longer overall survival accompanied higher blood T cell density.

CDR1 and CDR2 from the germline V gene are LNHDA and SQIVND (reference sequence). V dropped 1 base and J dropped 3; count of bases not matched to a gene: 4. The CDR3 is made up of 16 amino acids. Data came from immunoSEQ multiplex PCR; TCRdb stores just in-frame clones and leaves some out. The sample lists under 45,000 clones, approximately 83% seen once, with 6% to 8% in the top ten. This chain links TRBV19 with TRBJ2-1; 9 bases are shared with TRBD2. The origin of this receptor is a man aged 40 to 70 with stage II lung adenocarcinoma. The sequencing here drew on PBMCs, taken before any cancer treatment. CDR3 nucleotides: TGTGCCAGTAGTATAGTTACTAGCGGGTTCTACAATGAGCAGTTCTTC. This codes for CASSIVTSGFYNEQFF.